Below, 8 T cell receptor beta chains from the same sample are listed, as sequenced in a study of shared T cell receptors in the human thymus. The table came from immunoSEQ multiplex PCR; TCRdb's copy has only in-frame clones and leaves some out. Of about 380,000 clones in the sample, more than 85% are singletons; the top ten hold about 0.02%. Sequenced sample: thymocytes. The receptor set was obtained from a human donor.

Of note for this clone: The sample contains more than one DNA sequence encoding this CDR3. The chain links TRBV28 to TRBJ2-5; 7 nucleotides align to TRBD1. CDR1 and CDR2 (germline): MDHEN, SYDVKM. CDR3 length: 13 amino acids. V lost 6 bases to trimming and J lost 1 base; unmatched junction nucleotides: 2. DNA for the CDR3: TGTGCCAGCAGACGGGACAGCCAAGAGACCCAGTACTTC. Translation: CASRRDSQETQYF.

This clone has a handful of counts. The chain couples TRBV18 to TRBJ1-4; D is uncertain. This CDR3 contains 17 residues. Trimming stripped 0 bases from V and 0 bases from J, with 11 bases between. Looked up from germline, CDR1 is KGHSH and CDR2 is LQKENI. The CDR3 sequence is CASSPPAANATNEKLFF. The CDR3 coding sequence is TGTGCCAGCTCACCACCGGCCGCGAATGCAACTAATGAAAAACTGTTTTTT.

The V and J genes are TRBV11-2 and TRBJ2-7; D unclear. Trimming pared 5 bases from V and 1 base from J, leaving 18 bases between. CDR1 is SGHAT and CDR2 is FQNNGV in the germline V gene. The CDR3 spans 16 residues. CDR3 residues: CASSPPWPASSYEQYF. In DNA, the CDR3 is TGTGCCAGCAGCCCACCGTGGCCAGCGTCATCCTACGAGCAGTACTTC.

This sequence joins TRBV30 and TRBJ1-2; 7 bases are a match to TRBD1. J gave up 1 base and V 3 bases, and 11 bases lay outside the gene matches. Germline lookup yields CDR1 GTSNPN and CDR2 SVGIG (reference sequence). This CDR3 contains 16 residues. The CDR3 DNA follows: TGTGCCTGGAGCCTCGACAGGGCGGGACTTAACTATGGCTACACCTTC. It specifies CAWSLDRAGLNYGYTF.

For the CDR3, the DNA is TGTGCCAGCAGTTCCCTTAATGAGCAGTTCTTC. Amino acids: CASSSLNEQFF. The chain carries TRBV28 and TRBJ2-1; no firm D call. In germline, CDR1 is MDHEN, CDR2 SYDVKM. The CDR3 length is 11 residues. V lost 4 bases to trimming and J lost 7 bases, with 5 bases between them.

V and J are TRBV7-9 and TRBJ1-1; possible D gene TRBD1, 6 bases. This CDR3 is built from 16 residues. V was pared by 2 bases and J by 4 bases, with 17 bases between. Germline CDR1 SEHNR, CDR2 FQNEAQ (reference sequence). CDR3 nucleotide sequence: TGTGCCAGCAGCTTACAGACCCGGGGACAAGTCACTGAAGCTTTCTTT. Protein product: CASSLQTRGQVTEAFF.

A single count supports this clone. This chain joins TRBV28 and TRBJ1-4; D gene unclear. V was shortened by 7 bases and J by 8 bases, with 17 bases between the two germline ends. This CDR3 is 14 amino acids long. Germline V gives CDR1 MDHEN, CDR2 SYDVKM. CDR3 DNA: TGTGCCAGCACAACCAAGGGTCGTCAGGAAAAACTGTTTTTT. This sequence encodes CASTTKGRQEKLFF.

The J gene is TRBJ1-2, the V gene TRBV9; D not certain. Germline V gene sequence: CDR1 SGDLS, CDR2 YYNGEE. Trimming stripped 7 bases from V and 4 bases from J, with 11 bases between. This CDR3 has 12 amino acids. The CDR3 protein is CASGSTSYGYTF. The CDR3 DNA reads TGTGCCAGCGGCAGTACGAGCTATGGCTACACCTTC.